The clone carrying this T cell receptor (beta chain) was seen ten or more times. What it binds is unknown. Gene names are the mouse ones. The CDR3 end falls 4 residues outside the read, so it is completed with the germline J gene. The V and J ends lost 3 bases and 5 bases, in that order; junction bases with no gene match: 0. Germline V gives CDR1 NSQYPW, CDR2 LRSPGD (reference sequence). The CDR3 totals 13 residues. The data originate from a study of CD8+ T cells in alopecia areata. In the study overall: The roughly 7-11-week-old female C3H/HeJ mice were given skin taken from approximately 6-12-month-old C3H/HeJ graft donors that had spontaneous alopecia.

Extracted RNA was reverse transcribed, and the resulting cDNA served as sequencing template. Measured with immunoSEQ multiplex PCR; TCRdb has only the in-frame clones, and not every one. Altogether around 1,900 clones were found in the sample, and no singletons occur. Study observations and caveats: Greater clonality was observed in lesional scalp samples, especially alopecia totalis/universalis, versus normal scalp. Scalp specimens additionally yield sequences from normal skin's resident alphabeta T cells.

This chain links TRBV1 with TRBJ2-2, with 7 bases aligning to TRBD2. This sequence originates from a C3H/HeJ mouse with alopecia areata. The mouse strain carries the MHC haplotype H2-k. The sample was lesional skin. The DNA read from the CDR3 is TGCACCTGCAGTGCTGGGGGGACCGGG. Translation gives CTCSAGGTG. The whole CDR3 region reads CTCSAGGTGQLYF.